Below, 19 T cell receptor beta chains from the same sample are listed, as sequenced in a study of early T cells in non-severe SARS-CoV-2 infection. TCRdb reprocessed the 5' RACE reads via MiXCR and lists one record per CDR3 protein. The sample lists some 25,000 distinct CDR3 sequences, more than 4% occurring once. Sequencing was done on a sample of whole blood. The receptor source for this set is an adult who was a healthcare worker with PCR-confirmed SARS-CoV-2 infection or an uninfected control (not recorded which).

The V gene is TRBV6-6, the J gene TRBJ2-7, with D maybe TRBD1 (5 bases). Germline V gives CDR1 MNHNY, CDR2 SVGAGI (reference sequence). V lost 6 bases to trimming and J lost 3 bases, with 9 bases between them. This CDR3 has 12 amino acids. CDR3: CASRTANYEQYF. For the CDR3, the DNA is TGTGCCAGCAGGACAGCTAACTACGAGCAGTACTTC.

There are a few counts of this clonotype. Here the CDR3 DNA reads TGTGCCAGCAGCTCCTCGGCGGTATCCGGGGAGCTGTTTTTT. Its translation is CASSSSAVSGELFF. The chain joins TRBV7-9 to TRBJ2-2; D is unclear. The V gene lost 4 bases and the J gene lost 6 bases, with 12 bases spanning the gap. Germline V lookup: CDR1 SEHNR, CDR2 FQNEAQ (reference sequence). CDR3 length equals 14 residues.

This clonotype occurred many times. The chain combines TRBV7-8 with TRBJ2-7; D possibly corresponds to TRBD2 (6 bases). Germline CDR1 and CDR2: SGHVS and FQNEAQ. V lost 1 base, J lost 2 bases, and 9 bases lay in between. The CDR3 has 14 amino acids. As DNA, the CDR3 is TGTGCCAGCAGCTTAGTTTGGGGGGCCTACGAGCAGTACTTC. Residues: CASSLVWGAYEQYF.

This clonotype was recorded at least ten times. This chain links TRBV12-3 or TRBV12-4 with TRBJ2-1; D might be TRBD2 (5 bases). The CDR3 has 13 amino acids. V was cut by 5 bases and J by 4 bases, with 9 bases left in between. DNA for the CDR3: TGTGCCAGCAGTCCCACTAGTTACAATGAGCAGTTCTTC. Protein product: CASSPTSYNEQFF.

This clonotype was recorded at least ten times. The CDR3 is CASSLGGTSGPGYYEQYF. CDR3 nucleotides: TGTGCCAGCAGTTTAGGAGGGACTAGCGGGCCGGGGTACTACGAGCAGTACTTC. The chain carries TRBV12-3 or TRBV12-4 and TRBJ2-7; 12 nucleotides agree with TRBD2. The CDR3 loop spans 18 amino acids. V lost 1 base, J lost 3 bases, and 10 bases stayed unmatched.

This clonotype was counted a few times. The chain links TRBV7-6 to TRBJ1-2; D uncertain. Trimming pared 5 bases from V and 6 bases from J, leaving 16 bases between. This CDR3 is 14 amino acids long. Germline V gene lookup returns CDR1 SGHVS and CDR2 FNYEAQ. The DNA for the CDR3 is TGTGCCAGCAGCCCTCTGACATTACCAAATGGCTACACCTTC. Translated, it gives CASSPLTLPNGYTF.

This clonotype was detected many times. Here the CDR3 DNA reads TGCAGCGTGAGTCAGAGCGCCGAGCAGTTCTTC. It translates to CSVSQSAEQFF. The rearrangement uses TRBV29-1 and TRBJ2-1; D gene unclear. The CDR3 loop spans 11 amino acids. Germline V gene lookup returns CDR1 SQVTM and CDR2 ANQGSEA. Trimming stripped 6 bases from V and 10 bases from J, with 13 bases between.

This clonotype was seen at least ten times. This chain connects TRBV19 to TRBJ2-3, with 9 bases matching TRBD2. The CDR3 length is 13 residues. With 3 bases clipped from V and 6 bases from J, the junction kept 1 base outside the gene matches. CDR1 LNHDA and CDR2 SQIVND come from the germline V gene (reference sequence). CDR3 DNA sequence: TGTGCCAGTAGTATCGGACTAGCGGATACGCAGTATTTT. Encoded protein: CASSIGLADTQYF.

This clonotype was counted between two and nine times. This chain links TRBV28 with TRBJ1-4; TRBD1 agrees at 7 bases. Germline V gene lookup returns CDR1 MDHEN and CDR2 SYDVKM. V lost 4 bases and J lost 3; bases outside the gene matches: 5. CDR3 size: 15 residues. CDR3 in amino acids: CASSSPGQSNEKLFF. The CDR3 DNA sequence: TGTGCCAGCAGTTCCCCGGGACAGTCTAATGAAAAACTGTTTTTT. The whole variable domain, filled in from reference TRBV28 and TRBJ1-4, reads DVKVTQSSRYLVKRTGEKVFLECVQDMDHENMFWYRQDPGLGLRLIYFSYDVKMKEKGDIPEGYSVSREKKERFSLILESASTNQTSMYLCASSSPGQSNEKLFFGSGTQLSVL.

In its sample, this clonotype was seen a few times. V is TRBV11-2 and J is TRBJ2-5; the D gene could be TRBD1 or TRBD2 (6 bases each). Germline V CDR1 and CDR2: SGHAT, FQNNGV. Trimming cost V 0 bases and J 4 bases, with 15 bases left between them. The CDR3 spans 16 residues. For the CDR3, the DNA is TGTGCCAGCAGCTTAGATCAAGGGGGAGGTGCAGAGACCCAGTACTTC. This codes for CASSLDQGGGAETQYF.

This chain joins TRBV7-2 and TRBJ2-7, with 7 nucleotides matching TRBD1. The length of the CDR3 is 14 residues. From germline, CDR1 is SGHTA and CDR2 FQGNSA. J was trimmed by 0 bases and V by 6 bases; bases with no gene match: 5. This chain's CDR3 is CASRTGQHSYEQYF. In DNA form, the CDR3 reads TGTGCCAGCAGAACGGGACAGCACTCCTACGAGCAGTACTTC.

CDR3 sequence: CASSSMRTGNTGELFF. The CDR3 nucleotides are TGTGCCAGCAGCTCAATGAGGACAGGGAACACCGGGGAGCTGTTTTTT. The chain combines TRBV14 with TRBJ2-2; 7 bases line up with TRBD1. This CDR3 has 16 residues. Trimming removed 5 bases from V and 1 base from J; junction bases left unmatched: 7. In germline, CDR1 is SGHDN, CDR2 FVKESK.

This clonotype was seen a few times. V gene TRBV5-1 combines with J gene TRBJ1-4; 8 positions match TRBD1. V lost 2 bases and J lost 12; bases outside the gene matches: 12. The germline V gene has CDR1 SGHRS and CDR2 YFSETQ. CDR3 size: 15 residues. The CDR3 coding sequence is TGCGCCAGCAGCTTACTTACCGGACAGGGTGGGCAACTGTTTTTT. Translating gives CASSLLTGQGGQLFF.

This clonotype was observed at least ten times. This rearrangement joins TRBV11-2 to TRBJ1-3; perhaps TRBD1 as D (6 bases). Germline V CDR1 and CDR2: SGHAT, FQNNGV. V lost 2 bases, J lost 1 base, and 9 bases lay in between. This CDR3 region has 15 residues. The CDR3 DNA sequence: TGTGCCAGCAGCTTACTAGGGGGGTCTGGAAACACCATATATTTT. It translates to CASSLLGGSGNTIYF.

In this sample, this clonotype turned up a few times. This chain joins TRBV2 and TRBJ1-4; no reliable D call. V was pared by 7 bases and J by 5 bases, with 11 bases between. Germline V gene sequence: CDR1 SNHLY, CDR2 FYNNEI. The CDR3 contains 13 residues. The CDR3: CASMRGFNEKLFF. The DNA of the CDR3 is TGTGCCAGCATGCGAGGATTCAATGAAAAACTGTTTTTT.

Ten or more counts support this clonotype. The gene calls are TRBV14 and TRBJ2-1, with D tentatively TRBD1 (5 bases). The germline V and J ends were trimmed by 0 bases and 2 bases, with 17 bases remaining between them. The CDR3 runs 18 residues. In germline, CDR1 is SGHDN, CDR2 FVKESK. The CDR3 loop is CASSQDFTFQGTYNEQFF. The CDR3 bases are TGTGCCAGCAGCCAAGACTTTACATTCCAGGGCACCTACAATGAGCAGTTCTTC.

The sample holds many counts of this clonotype. The V and J genes are TRBV18 and TRBJ1-1; TRBD1 matches at 9 bases. The CDR3 is 15 residues long. Germline V gene sequence: CDR1 KGHSH, CDR2 LQKENI. V lost 3 bases, J lost 11 bases, and 13 bases stayed unmatched. CDR3 in amino acids: CASSPESAWTGVAFF. As DNA, the CDR3 is TGTGCCAGCTCACCTGAATCGGCGTGGACAGGGGTGGCTTTCTTT.

By its share, this clonotype is medium-sized (0.01 to 0.1%). V is TRBV6-2 or TRBV6-3 and J is TRBJ2-3, with 7 bases identical to TRBD1. V shed 4 bases and J 3 bases; nucleotides not matched to a gene: 4. From germline, CDR1 is MNHEY and CDR2 SVGEGT. This CDR3 region has 14 residues. The CDR3: CASSSTGSTDTQYF. The CDR3 bases are TGTGCCAGCAGTTCGACAGGGTCAACAGATACGCAGTATTTT.

This clonotype was counted many times. V is TRBV18 and J is TRBJ2-3, with unresolved D. Trimming took 4 bases from V and 6 from J, leaving 11 bases between them. Germline-derived CDR1 and CDR2 are KGHSH and LQKENI. The CDR3 contains 13 residues. In DNA, the CDR3 is TGTGCCAGCTCACTTTCGACAAGGGATACGCAGTATTTT. This gives the protein CASSLSTRDTQYF.